The entry below describes one T cell receptor (beta chain). As yet, its antigen is unknown. The sample belongs to a study of cytomegalovirus exposure and HLA in healthy donors. Study findings and constraints: In an earlier analysis, most TCR beta V segments were productive about 87% or about 30% of the time. With later analysis, a missense DCLRE1C variant became linked to TCR beta V- and J-gene trimming. The study put some 150 TCR beta chains on its list as cytomegalovirus-associated.

Both 60 Vbeta primers and 13 Jbeta primers went into the PCR. Measured with immunoSEQ multiplex PCR; TCRdb has only the in-frame clones, and not every one. The data contain tens of thousands of clones, more than 65% of them seen just once; the ten biggest clones take up 2.5% to 3.5%. The sequencing sample was made of PBMCs. This clonotype was sampled from a woman younger than 45 in good health and CMV-seronegative.

CDR3: CASSVKPGLQETQYF. In DNA form, the CDR3 reads TGTGCCAGCAGCGTGAAGCCGGGTCTACAAGAGACCCAGTACTTC. The V and J genes are TRBV9 and TRBJ2-5; D gene unclear. The germline V and J ends were trimmed by 2 bases and 2 bases, with 13 bases remaining between them. CDR1 and CDR2 (germline): SGDLS, YYNGEE. The CDR3 covers 15 residues.